This TCR beta chain was sequenced for a study of CD8+CD57+ T cells in acquired aplastic anemia. At the level of the study: DNA from sorted CD4+ and CD8+ cells averaged 3.2 ug.

A word on this clonotype: What it binds is not known.

Sequencing involved patients with CD8+CD57+ cell expansion previously shown by flow cytometry. As a group, the patients uniformly had severe acquired aplastic anemia. This CDR3 has 17 amino acids. The germline CDR1 and CDR2 sequences are KGHDR and SFDVKD. V was cut by 3 bases and J by 0 bases, with 17 bases left in between. Broader study findings: Patients and controls shared over 25 CD8+ CDR3 sequences.

According to the study, genomic DNA was the template for TCR beta VDJ and CDR3 profiling. Via MiXCR, TCRdb re-called the reads, giving one row per CDR3 protein. Of about 220,000 distinct CDR3 sequences listed, about 44% are singletons. The chain employs TRBV24-1 and TRBJ2-7; TRBD1 is a possible D gene (6 bases). The clonotype was recovered from a human donor with aplastic anemia. Source material: sorted CD4+, CD8+, or CD8+CD57+ T cells (not recorded which) from PBMCs. This chain's CDR3 is CATSDRPPGATSYEQYF. CDR3 sequence (DNA): TGTGCCACCAGTGATCGTCCTCCAGGGGCGACCTCCTACGAGCAGTACTTC.